Listed below are T cell receptor beta chains from one sample, sequenced in a study of T cells after yellow fever vaccination. Each CDR3 protein is one row after TCRdb ran MiXCR on the 5' RACE reads. The sample yields some 350,000 distinct CDR3 sequences, under 14% seen once. The starting material was PBMCs, obtained on the day of the first yellow fever vaccination. The receptors originated from a man aged 18 to 29 who received the YFV17D yellow fever vaccine. The CDR3 runs from the conserved cysteine through the conserved F or W. D genes are given only for firm matches. The size of a clone is reported for some rows only, either as once, few or many, or as a class for expanded clones.

TRBV20-1,TRBJ2-2,.,many,CSARDKGDTGELFF,TGCAGTGCTAGAGATAAAGGGGACACCGGGGAGCTGTTTTTT
TRBV2,TRBJ1-2,.,many,CASSGVFTGTNYGYTF,TGTGCCAGCAGTGGGGTATTTACAGGGACTAACTATGGCTACACCTTC
TRBV6-1,TRBJ1-1,.,few,CASSAYLDGNEAFF,TGTGCCAGCAGTGCCTACCTGGACGGTAATGAAGCTTTCTTT
TRBV20-1,TRBJ1-5,TRBD1,.,CSAIPNRDSRVQPQHF,TGCAGTGCCATCCCAAACCGGGACAGTCGAGTACAGCCCCAGCATTTT
TRBV18,TRBJ2-1,.,.,CASSRDKSGPEFF,TGTGCCAGCTCACGAGACAAATCAGGACCGGAGTTCTTC
TRBV10-3,TRBJ2-1,.,.,CAITDSYNEQFF,TGTGCCATCACCGACAGTTACAATGAGCAGTTCTTC
TRBV15,TRBJ2-3,.,many,CATSRQGQLTDTQYF,TGTGCCACCAGCAGACAGGGGCAACTCACAGATACGCAGTATTTT
TRBV12-3/TRBV12-4,TRBJ2-2,TRBD2,.,CASTPGLAGGNTGELVF,TGTGCCAGCACTCCGGGACTAGCGGGGGGGAACACCGGGGAGCTGGTTTTT
TRBV5-5,TRBJ2-5,TRBD2,.,CASSLVWGGETQYF,TGTGCCAGCAGCTTGGTTTGGGGAGGGGAGACCCAGTACTTC
TRBV20-1,TRBJ2-5,TRBD1,few,CSGSQPGQMLQETQYF,TGCAGTGGCAGTCAACCGGGACAGATGCTTCAAGAGACCCAGTACTTC
TRBV7-2,TRBJ1-5,.,.,CASSFPAQPQHF,TGTGCCAGCAGCTTTCCCGCTCAGCCCCAGCATTTT
TRBV10-3,TRBJ1-2,.,.,CAISEVGAFYGYTF,TGTGCCATCAGTGAAGTGGGGGCATTCTATGGCTACACCTTC
TRBV5-1,TRBJ2-3,.,many,CASSLESDTQYF,TGCGCCAGCAGCTTGGAATCAGATACGCAGTATTTT
TRBV11-1,TRBJ1-6,TRBD1,few,CASSLFSLKGATYNSPLHF,TGTGCCAGCAGCTTATTTTCTCTAAAGGGGGCGACCTATAATTCACCCCTCCACTTT
TRBV7-9,TRBJ2-3,.,.,CASSQRGEGSDTQYF,TGTGCCAGCAGCCAGAGGGGCGAGGGATCCGATACGCAGTATTTT
TRBV11-2,TRBJ2-3,.,.,CASSSTPPPRSTPTDTQYF,TGTGCCAGCAGCTCAACCCCGCCCCCGCGGTCTACCCCCACAGATACGCAGTATTTT
TRBV11-2,TRBJ2-1,TRBD2,.,CASALIGLAGLNEQFF,TGTGCCAGCGCCTTGATCGGACTAGCGGGGCTCAATGAGCAGTTCTTC
TRBV5-4,TRBJ2-3,.,many,CASSLFPADTQYF,TGTGCCAGCAGCTTGTTCCCGGCAGATACGCAGTATTTT
TRBV12-3/TRBV12-4,TRBJ2-1,.,.,CASRLDRSPNEQFF,TGTGCCAGCAGACTTGACAGGTCCCCCAATGAGCAGTTCTTC
TRBV7-9,TRBJ2-5,TRBD1,.,CAGDRANQETQYF,TGTGCCGGGGACAGGGCTAACCAAGAGACCCAGTACTTC
TRBV7-2,TRBJ2-5,TRBD2,.,CASSRLGEAGEETQYF,TGTGCCAGCAGTAGGCTGGGGGAGGCGGGGGAAGAGACCCAGTACTTC
TRBV3-1,TRBJ2-1,TRBD2,few,CASRNSGGAPHNEQFF,TGTGCCAGCAGAAACAGCGGGGGGGCACCCCACAATGAGCAGTTCTTC
TRBV6-2/TRBV6-3,TRBJ2-7,TRBD1,many,CASSYQGESSYEQYF,TGTGCCAGCAGTTACCAGGGGGAGAGCTCCTACGAGCAGTACTTC
TRBV29-1,TRBJ2-3,.,many,CSASPLRTDTQYF,TGCAGCGCTTCCCCGCTTAGGACAGATACGCAGTATTTT
TRBV5-1,TRBJ2-6,TRBD2,few,CASESGGSSGANVLTF,TGCGCCAGCGAAAGCGGGGGCTCCTCTGGGGCCAACGTCCTGACTTTC
TRBV6-2/TRBV6-3,TRBJ2-3,.,.,CASSYRSPSSTDTQYF,TGTGCCAGCAGCTACAGGTCCCCTTCTAGCACAGATACGCAGTATTTT
TRBV9,TRBJ1-3,TRBD1,few,CASSEGQNSGNTIYF,TGTGCCAGCAGCGAGGGACAGAACTCTGGAAACACCATATATTTT
TRBV5-1,TRBJ2-3,TRBD1,.,CASSSDRGYTDTQYF,TGCGCCAGCAGCTCGGACAGGGGATACACAGATACGCAGTATTTT
TRBV5-1,TRBJ2-3,.,.,CASSLVAGTTDTQYF,TGCGCCAGCAGCTTGGTTGCCGGGACCACAGATACGCAGTATTTT
TRBV12-3/TRBV12-4,TRBJ2-4,TRBD1,.,CASTGDRGNIQYF,TGTGCCAGCACCGGGGACAGGGGGAACATTCAGTACTTC
TRBV7-3,TRBJ2-3,.,.,CASSPVPGHRPTDTQYF,TGTGCCAGCAGTCCAGTCCCGGGACACCGGCCCACAGATACGCAGTATTTT
TRBV6-5,TRBJ1-4,.,.,CASSYSSHINEKLFF,TGTGCCAGCAGTTACTCGTCCCACATAAATGAAAAACTGTTTTTT
TRBV19,TRBJ2-2,TRBD2,few,CASSTASGDYTGELFF,TGTGCCAGTAGTACGGCTAGCGGGGATTACACCGGGGAGCTGTTTTTT
TRBV6-1,TRBJ1-4,TRBD1,few,CASGQGRANEKLFF,TGTGCCAGCGGACAGGGGCGCGCTAATGAAAAACTGTTTTTT
TRBV7-9,TRBJ2-7,.,few,CASSAFTYEQYF,TGTGCCAGCAGCGCATTTACTTACGAGCAGTACTTC
TRBV6-1,TRBJ1-1,TRBD1,few,CASTLIGQGARDTEAFF,TGTGCCAGCACCCTAATCGGACAGGGGGCGCGGGACACTGAAGCTTTCTTT
TRBV7-3,TRBJ2-2,.,.,CASSQSWGTGELFF,TGTGCCAGCAGCCAGTCTTGGGGCACCGGGGAGCTGTTTTTT
TRBV20-1,TRBJ2-1,TRBD2,.,CSARDGQRGWDEQFF,TGCAGTGCTAGAGATGGCCAGCGGGGGTGGGATGAGCAGTTCTTC
TRBV4-3,TRBJ1-4,TRBD1,.,CASSQDRQGVGKLFF,TGCGCCAGCAGCCAAGACAGGCAGGGGGTAGGAAAACTGTTTTTT
TRBV9,TRBJ2-1,.,few,CASSVDPAGSYNEQFF,TGTGCCAGCAGCGTAGATCCAGCGGGCTCCTACAATGAGCAGTTCTTC
TRBV7-2,TRBJ2-1,.,few,CASSLAGGRNNEQFF,TGTGCCAGCAGCTTAGCGGGGGGGCGGAACAATGAGCAGTTCTTC
TRBV6-4,TRBJ2-1,.,few,CASSDGGRSYNEQFF,TGTGCCAGCAGTGACGGGGGGCGCTCCTACAATGAGCAGTTCTTC
TRBV7-2,TRBJ1-1,.,few,CASSHPREDTEAFF,TGTGCCAGCAGCCACCCCAGGGAGGACACTGAAGCTTTCTTT
TRBV19,TRBJ2-7,.,.,CASSIDPASYEQYF,TGTGCCAGTAGTATAGACCCAGCCTCCTACGAGCAGTACTTC
TRBV7-2,TRBJ1-3,TRBD1,few,CASSSGQGNTIYF,TGTGCCAGCAGCTCGGGACAGGGAAACACCATATATTTT
TRBV29-1,TRBJ1-5,.,few,CSVEFPDNQPQHF,TGCAGCGTTGAATTCCCAGACAATCAGCCCCAGCATTTT
TRBV10-3,TRBJ2-3,TRBD1,many,CASKGQGPTDTQYF,TGTGCCTCGAAGGGACAGGGACCCACAGATACGCAGTATTTT
TRBV20-1,TRBJ1-3,TRBD1,few,CSASRTGGNTIYF,TGCAGTGCAAGCAGGACAGGGGGCAACACCATATATTTT
TRBV24-1,TRBJ2-5,.,.,CATSRTDQETQYF,TGTGCCACCTCTCGTACGGACCAAGAGACCCAGTACTTC
TRBV6-5,TRBJ2-1,TRBD1,.,CASSYSTPIRDRVFF,TGTGCCAGCAGTTACTCGACGCCGATCCGGGACAGGGTCTTCTTC
TRBV28,TRBJ2-5,.,.,CASSLLTRKETQYF,TGTGCCAGCAGTTTATTGACTAGAAAAGAGACCCAGTACTTC
TRBV5-4,TRBJ1-1,.,many,CASSLRQNTEAFF,TGTGCCAGCAGCTTGAGACAGAACACTGAAGCTTTCTTT
TRBV11-2,TRBJ2-5,.,few,CASSLVISAQETQYF,TGTGCCAGCAGCTTAGTTATATCGGCCCAAGAGACCCAGTACTTC
TRBV28,TRBJ1-4,.,few,CATMTGGVEKLFF,TGTGCCACCATGACGGGGGGAGTCGAAAAACTGTTTTTT
TRBV7-8,TRBJ1-5,.,few,CASSLIGGGNQPQHF,TGTGCCAGCAGCTTAATAGGGGGTGGCAATCAGCCCCAGCATTTT
TRBV4-3,TRBJ1-1,TRBD1,few,CASSQKTGEGTEAFF,TGCGCCAGCAGCCAAAAGACAGGGGAGGGCACTGAAGCTTTCTTT
TRBV20-1,TRBJ2-1,.,.,CSARDSGQGYNEQFF,TGCAGTGCTAGAGATTCGGGGCAGGGGTACAATGAGCAGTTCTTC
TRBV5-1,TRBJ1-6,TRBD1,.,CASSGRDRGNSPLHF,TGCGCCAGCAGCGGCCGGGACAGGGGAAATTCACCCCTCCACTTT
TRBV7-2,TRBJ1-2,.,.,CASSLEGFLGGYTF,TGTGCCAGCAGCCTAGAGGGCTTCTTAGGAGGCTACACCTTC
TRBV25-1,TRBJ2-2,.,few,CASSEFSGAGELFF,TGTGCCAGCAGTGAATTTTCAGGGGCCGGGGAGCTGTTTTTT